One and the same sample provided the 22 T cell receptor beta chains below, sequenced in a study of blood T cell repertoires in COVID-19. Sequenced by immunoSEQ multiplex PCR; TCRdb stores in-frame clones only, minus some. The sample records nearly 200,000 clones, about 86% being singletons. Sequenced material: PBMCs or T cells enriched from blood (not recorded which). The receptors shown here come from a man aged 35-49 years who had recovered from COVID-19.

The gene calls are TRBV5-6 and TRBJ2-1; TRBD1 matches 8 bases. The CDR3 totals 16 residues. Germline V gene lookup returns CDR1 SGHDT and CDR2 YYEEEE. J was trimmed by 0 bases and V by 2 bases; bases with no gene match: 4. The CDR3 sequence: CASSFAGQGSYNEQFF. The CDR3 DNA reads TGTGCCAGCAGCTTCGCCGGACAGGGCTCCTACAATGAGCAGTTCTTC.

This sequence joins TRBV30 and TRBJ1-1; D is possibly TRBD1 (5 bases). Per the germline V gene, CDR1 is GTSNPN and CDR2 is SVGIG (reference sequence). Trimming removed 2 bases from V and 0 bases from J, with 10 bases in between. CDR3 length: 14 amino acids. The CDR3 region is CAWSLGALNTEAFF. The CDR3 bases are TGTGCCTGGAGTCTAGGGGCCCTGAACACTGAAGCTTTCTTT.

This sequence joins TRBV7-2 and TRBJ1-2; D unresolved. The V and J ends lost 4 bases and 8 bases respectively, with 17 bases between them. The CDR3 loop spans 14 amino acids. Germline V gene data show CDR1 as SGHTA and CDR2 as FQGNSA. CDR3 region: CASSSGATAGGYTF. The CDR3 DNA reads TGTGCCAGCAGCTCAGGCGCCACGGCCGGAGGCTACACCTTC.

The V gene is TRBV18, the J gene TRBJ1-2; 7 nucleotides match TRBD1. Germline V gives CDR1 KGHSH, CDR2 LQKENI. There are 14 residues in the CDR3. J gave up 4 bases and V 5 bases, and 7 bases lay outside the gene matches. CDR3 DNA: TGTGCCAGCTCAATTACAGGGGCCGGCTATGGCTACACCTTC. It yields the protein CASSITGAGYGYTF.

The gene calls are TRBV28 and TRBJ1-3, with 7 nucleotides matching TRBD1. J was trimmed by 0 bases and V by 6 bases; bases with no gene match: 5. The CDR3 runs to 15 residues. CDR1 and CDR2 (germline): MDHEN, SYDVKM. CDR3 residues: CASRTGLTSGNTIYF. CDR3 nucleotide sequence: TGTGCCAGCAGGACAGGGCTAACCTCTGGAAACACCATATATTTT. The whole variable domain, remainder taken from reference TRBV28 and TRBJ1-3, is DVKVTQSSRYLVKRTGEKVFLECVQDMDHENMFWYRQDPGLGLRLIYFSYDVKMKEKGDIPEGYSVSREKKERFSLILESASTNQTSMYLCASRTGLTSGNTIYFGEGSWLTVV.

The CDR3 region is CASSLSNSQETQYF. The DNA for the CDR3 is TGTGCCAGCAGCTTAAGTAACAGTCAAGAGACCCAGTACTTC. The chain carries TRBV7-9 and TRBJ2-5; D is undetermined. The CDR3 sequence is 14 residues long. V dropped 2 bases and J dropped 2 bases, with 9 bases sitting between them. CDR1 and CDR2 from the germline V gene are SEHNR and FQNEAQ (reference sequence).

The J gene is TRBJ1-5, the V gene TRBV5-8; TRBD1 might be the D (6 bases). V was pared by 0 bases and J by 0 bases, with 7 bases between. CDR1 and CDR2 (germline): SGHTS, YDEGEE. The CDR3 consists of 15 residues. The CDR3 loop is CASSLAGDSNQPQHF. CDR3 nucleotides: TGTGCCAGCAGCTTGGCAGGGGATAGCAATCAGCCCCAGCATTTT.

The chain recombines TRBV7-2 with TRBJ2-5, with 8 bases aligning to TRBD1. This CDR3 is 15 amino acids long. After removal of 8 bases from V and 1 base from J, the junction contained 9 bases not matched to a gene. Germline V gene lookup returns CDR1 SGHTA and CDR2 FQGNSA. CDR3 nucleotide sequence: TGTGCCAGCGGACAGGGTAACGGGGCCCAAGAGACCCAGTACTTC. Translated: CASGQGNGAQETQYF. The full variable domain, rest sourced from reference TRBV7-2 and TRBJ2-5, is GAGVSQSPSNKVTEKGKDVELRCDPISGHTALYWYRQSLGQGLEFLIYFQGNSAPDKSGLPSDRFSAERTGGSVSTLTIQRTQQEDSAVYLCASGQGNGAQETQYFGPGTRLLVL.

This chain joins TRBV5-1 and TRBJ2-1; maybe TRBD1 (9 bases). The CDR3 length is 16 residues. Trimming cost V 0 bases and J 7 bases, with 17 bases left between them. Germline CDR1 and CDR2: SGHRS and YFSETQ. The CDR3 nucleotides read TGCGCCAGCAGCTTGGCGGGGGGGACAGGGACTAATGAGCAGTTCTTC. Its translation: CASSLAGGTGTNEQFF.

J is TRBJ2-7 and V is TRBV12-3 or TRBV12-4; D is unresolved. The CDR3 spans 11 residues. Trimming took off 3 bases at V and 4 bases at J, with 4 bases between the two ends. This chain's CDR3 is CASSFGYEQYF. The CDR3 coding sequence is TGTGCCAGCAGTTTCGGGTACGAGCAGTACTTC.

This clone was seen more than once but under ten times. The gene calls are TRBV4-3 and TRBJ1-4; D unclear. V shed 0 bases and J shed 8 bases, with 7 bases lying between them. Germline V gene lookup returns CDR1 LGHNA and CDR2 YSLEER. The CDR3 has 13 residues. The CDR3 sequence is CASSQDRGEKLFF. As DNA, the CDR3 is TGCGCCAGCAGCCAAGATCGAGGGGAAAAACTGTTTTTT.

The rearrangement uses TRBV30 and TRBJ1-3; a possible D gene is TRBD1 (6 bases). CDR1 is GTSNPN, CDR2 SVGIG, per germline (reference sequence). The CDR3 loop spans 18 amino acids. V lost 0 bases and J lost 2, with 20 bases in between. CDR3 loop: CAWSVGWAGVRTGNTIYF. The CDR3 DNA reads TGTGCCTGGAGTGTAGGGTGGGCAGGGGTAAGAACTGGAAACACCATATATTTT.

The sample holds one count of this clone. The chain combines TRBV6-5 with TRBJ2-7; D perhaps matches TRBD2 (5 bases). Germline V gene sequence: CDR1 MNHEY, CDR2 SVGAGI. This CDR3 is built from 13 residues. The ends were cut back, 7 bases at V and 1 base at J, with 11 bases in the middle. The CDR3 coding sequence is TGTGCCAGCAAAGAGGGCCAGTCCTACGAGCAGTACTTC. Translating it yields CASKEGQSYEQYF.

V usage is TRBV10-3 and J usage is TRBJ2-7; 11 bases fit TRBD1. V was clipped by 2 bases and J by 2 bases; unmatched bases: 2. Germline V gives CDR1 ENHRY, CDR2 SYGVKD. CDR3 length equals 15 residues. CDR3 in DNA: TGTGCCATCAGTGAGGGGACAGGGGGTACCTACGAGCAGTACTTC. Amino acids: CAISEGTGGTYEQYF.

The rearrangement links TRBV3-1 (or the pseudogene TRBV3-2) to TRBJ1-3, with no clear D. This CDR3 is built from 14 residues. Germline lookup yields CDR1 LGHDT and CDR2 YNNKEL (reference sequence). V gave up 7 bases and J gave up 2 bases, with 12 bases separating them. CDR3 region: CASKSGRAGNTIYF. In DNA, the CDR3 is TGTGCCAGCAAATCCGGGAGGGCTGGAAACACCATATATTTT.

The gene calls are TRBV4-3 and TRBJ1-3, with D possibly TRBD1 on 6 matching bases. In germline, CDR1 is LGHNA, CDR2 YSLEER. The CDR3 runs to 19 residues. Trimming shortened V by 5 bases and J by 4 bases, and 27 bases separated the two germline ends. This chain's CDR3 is CASSYKVSYDRLTGNTIYF. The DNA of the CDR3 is TGCGCCAGCAGCTACAAGGTCTCCTACGACAGGTTAACGGGAAACACCATATATTTT.

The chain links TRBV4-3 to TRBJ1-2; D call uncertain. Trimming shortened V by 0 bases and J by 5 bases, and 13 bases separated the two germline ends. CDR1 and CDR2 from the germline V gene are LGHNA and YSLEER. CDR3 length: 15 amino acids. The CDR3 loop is CASSQDRGGWYGYTF. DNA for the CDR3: TGCGCCAGCAGCCAAGATAGAGGTGGTTGGTATGGCTACACCTTC.

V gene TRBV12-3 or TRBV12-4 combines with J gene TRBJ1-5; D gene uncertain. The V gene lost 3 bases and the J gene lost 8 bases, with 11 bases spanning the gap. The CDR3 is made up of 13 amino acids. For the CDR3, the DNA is TGTGCCAGCAGTTTTGGAGGGTTTGAGCCCCAGCATTTT. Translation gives CASSFGGFEPQHF.

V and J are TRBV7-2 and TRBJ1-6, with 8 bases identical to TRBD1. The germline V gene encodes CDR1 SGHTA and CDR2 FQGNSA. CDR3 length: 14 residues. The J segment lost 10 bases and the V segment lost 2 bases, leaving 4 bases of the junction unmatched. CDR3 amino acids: CASSLQGAGSPLHF. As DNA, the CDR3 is TGTGCCAGCAGCTTACAGGGGGCGGGATCACCCCTCCACTTT.

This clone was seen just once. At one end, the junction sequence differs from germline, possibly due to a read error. CDR3 sequence: CASSQDLGKRNF. CDR3 coding DNA: TGCGCCAGCAGCCAAGATCTTGGTAAGAGGAACTTT. This chain connects TRBV4-1 to TRBJ1-1, with D unclear. This CDR3 contains 12 residues. Germline V lookup: CDR1 MGHRA, CDR2 YSYEKL.

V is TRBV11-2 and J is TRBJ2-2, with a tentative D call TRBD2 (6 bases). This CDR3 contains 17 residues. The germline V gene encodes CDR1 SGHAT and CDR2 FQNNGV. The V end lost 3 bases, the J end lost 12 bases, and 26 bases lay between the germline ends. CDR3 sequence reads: CASSFLGARGHRFKLFF. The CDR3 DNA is TGTGCCAGCAGCTTCTTGGGAGCGCGGGGTCACCGGTTTAAGCTGTTTTTT.

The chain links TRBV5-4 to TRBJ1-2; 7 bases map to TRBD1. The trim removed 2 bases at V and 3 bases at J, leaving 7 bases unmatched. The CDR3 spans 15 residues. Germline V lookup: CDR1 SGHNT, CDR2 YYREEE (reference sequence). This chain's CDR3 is CASSFSGTADYGYTF. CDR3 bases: TGTGCCAGCAGCTTTAGCGGGACAGCAGACTATGGCTACACCTTC.